This T cell receptor (beta chain) was identified during a study of cytomegalovirus exposure and HLA in healthy donors. Across the whole study: The 120 validation repertoires matched the roughly 700 first-cohort repertoires in platform, a later analysis reported.

Sequencing used immunoSEQ multiplex PCR; TCRdb keeps in-frame clones, though not all of them. The sample includes fewer than 200,000 clones, around 86% of them seen just once. Points on this clone: Its antigen is not known.

The donors were members of the roughly 120-subject validation cohort (separate from the roughly 700-subject first cohort). Findings of the study overall: The study designated 150 or so TCR beta chains cytomegalovirus-associated.

Sequenced: PBMCs. The sequence was obtained from a man aged 18 to 30 in good health and CMV-seropositive.

CDR3 protein: CASSPQETGHHEQYF. DNA for the CDR3: TGTGCCAGCTCACCACAGGAGACAGGGCACCACGAGCAGTACTTC. The chain recombines TRBV18 with TRBJ2-7; 7 nucleotides agree with TRBD1. The V gene end was trimmed by 1 base and the J gene end by 5 bases; junction bases not matched to a gene: 8. This CDR3 has 15 amino acids. Germline CDR1 KGHSH, CDR2 LQKENI.